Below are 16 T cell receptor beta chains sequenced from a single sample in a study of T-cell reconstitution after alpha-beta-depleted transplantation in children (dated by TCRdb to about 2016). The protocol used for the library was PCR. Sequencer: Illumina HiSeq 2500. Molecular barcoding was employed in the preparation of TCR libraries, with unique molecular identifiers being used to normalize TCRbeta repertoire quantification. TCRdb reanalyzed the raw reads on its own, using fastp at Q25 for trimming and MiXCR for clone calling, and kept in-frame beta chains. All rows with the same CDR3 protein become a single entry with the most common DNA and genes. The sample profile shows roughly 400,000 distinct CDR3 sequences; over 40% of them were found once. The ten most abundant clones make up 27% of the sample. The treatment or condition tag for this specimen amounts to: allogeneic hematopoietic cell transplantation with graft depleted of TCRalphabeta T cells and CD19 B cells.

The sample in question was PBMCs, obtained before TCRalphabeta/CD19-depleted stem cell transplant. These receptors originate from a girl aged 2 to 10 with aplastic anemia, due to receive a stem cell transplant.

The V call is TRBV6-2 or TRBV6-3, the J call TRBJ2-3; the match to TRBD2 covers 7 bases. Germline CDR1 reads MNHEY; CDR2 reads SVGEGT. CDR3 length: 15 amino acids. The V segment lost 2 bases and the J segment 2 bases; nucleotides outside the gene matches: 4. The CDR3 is CASSYGRGFTDTQYF. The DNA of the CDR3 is TGTGCCAGCAGTTACGGGCGGGGGTTCACAGATACGCAGTATTTT.

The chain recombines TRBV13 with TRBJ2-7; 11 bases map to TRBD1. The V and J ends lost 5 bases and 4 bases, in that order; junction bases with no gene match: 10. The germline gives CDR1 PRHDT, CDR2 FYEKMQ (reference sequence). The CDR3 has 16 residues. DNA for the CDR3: TGTGCCAGCAGCCCAAACGGACAGGGGGCAGGGTACGAGCAGTACTTC. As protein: CASSPNGQGAGYEQYF.

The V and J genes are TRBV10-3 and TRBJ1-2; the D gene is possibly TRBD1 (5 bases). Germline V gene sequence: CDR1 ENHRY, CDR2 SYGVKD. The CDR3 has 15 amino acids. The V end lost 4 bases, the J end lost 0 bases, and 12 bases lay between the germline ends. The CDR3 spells CAISAQGGANYGYTF. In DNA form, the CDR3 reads TGTGCCATCAGTGCCCAGGGAGGGGCTAACTATGGCTACACCTTC.

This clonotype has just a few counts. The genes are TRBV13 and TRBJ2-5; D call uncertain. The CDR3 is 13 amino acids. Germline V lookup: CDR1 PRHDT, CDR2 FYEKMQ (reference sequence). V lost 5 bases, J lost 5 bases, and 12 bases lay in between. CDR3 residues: CASSPGKAETQYF. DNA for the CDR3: TGTGCCAGCAGCCCGGGTAAGGCGGAGACCCAGTACTTC.

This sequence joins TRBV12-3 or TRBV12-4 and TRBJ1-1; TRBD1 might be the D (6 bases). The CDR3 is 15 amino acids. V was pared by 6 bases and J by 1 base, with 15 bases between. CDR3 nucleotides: TGTGCCAGCAGCCACGCAGGGGTTCCGAACACTGAAGCTTTCTTT. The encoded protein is CASSHAGVPNTEAFF.

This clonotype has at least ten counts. CDR3 amino acids: CASSLYSGTGSFIDTQYF. The CDR3 DNA reads TGTGCCAGCAGCTTATATTCAGGGACAGGGAGCTTCATAGATACGCAGTATTTT. This chain connects TRBV11-2 to TRBJ2-3, with 9 bases aligning to TRBD1. This CDR3 region has 18 residues. After removal of 2 bases from V and 5 bases from J, the junction contained 14 bases not matched to a gene. Per germline, CDR1 SGHAT and CDR2 FQNNGV.

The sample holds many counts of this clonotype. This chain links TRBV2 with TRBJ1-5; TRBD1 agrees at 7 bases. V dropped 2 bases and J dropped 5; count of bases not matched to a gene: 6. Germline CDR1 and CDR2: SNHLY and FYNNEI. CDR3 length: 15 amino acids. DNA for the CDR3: TGTGCCAGCAGTGAATCGACAGGGTGGGATCAGCCCCAGCATTTT. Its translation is CASSESTGWDQPQHF.

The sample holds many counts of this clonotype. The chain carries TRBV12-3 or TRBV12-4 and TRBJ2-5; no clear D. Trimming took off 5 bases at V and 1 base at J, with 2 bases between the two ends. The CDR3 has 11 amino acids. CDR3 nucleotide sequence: TGTGCCAGCAGTATCCAAGAGACCCAGTACTTC. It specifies CASSIQETQYF.

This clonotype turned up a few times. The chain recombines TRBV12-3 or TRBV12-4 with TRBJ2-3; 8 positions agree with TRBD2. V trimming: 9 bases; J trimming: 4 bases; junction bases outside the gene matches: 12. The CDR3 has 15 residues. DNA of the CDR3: TGTGCCAGTTATCCCGGACTAGCCGGGGCAGATACGCAGTATTTT. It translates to CASYPGLAGADTQYF.

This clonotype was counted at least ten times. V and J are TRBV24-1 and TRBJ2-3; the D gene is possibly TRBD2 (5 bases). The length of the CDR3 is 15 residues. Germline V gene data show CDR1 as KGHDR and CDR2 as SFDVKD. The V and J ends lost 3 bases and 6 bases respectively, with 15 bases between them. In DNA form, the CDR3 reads TGTGCCACCAGTGATGGGAGCCTTCAGAGCGATACGCAGTATTTT. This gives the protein CATSDGSLQSDTQYF.

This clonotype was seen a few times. The CDR3: CATSREEEGRSGANVLTF. CDR3 DNA sequence: TGTGCCACCAGCAGAGAGGAGGAAGGGAGGTCTGGGGCCAACGTCCTGACTTTC. The chain couples TRBV15 to TRBJ2-6, with D possibly TRBD2 on 6 matching bases. Trimming shortened V by 0 bases and J by 1 base, and 13 bases separated the two germline ends. The length of the CDR3 is 18 residues. The germline CDR1 and CDR2 sequences are LNHNV and YYDKDF (reference sequence).

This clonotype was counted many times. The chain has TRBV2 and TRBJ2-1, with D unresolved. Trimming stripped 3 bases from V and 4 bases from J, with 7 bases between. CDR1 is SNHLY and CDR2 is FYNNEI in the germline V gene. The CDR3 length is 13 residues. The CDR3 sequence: CASSDTAYNEQFF. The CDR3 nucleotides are TGTGCCAGCAGTGATACGGCTTACAATGAGCAGTTCTTC.

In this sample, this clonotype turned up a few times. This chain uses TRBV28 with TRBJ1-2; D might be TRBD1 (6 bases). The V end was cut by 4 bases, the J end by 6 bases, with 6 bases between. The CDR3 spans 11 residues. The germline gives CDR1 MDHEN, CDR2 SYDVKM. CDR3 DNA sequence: TGTGCCAGCAGTTACAGGGATGGCTACACCTTC. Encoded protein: CASSYRDGYTF.

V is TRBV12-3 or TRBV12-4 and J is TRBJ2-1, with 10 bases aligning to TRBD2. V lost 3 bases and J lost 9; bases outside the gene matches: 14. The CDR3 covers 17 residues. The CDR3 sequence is CASSFPLAGGRKSEQFF. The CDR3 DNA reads TGTGCCAGCAGTTTCCCCTTAGCGGGAGGAAGGAAAAGTGAGCAGTTCTTC.

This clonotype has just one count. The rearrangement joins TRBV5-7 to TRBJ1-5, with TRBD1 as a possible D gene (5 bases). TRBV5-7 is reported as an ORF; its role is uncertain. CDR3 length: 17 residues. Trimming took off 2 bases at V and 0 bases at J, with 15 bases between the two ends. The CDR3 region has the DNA TGTGCCAGCAGCTTTCTGGGCAGGGAGGTTAGCAATCAGCCCCAGCATTTT. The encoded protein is CASSFLGREVSNQPQHF.

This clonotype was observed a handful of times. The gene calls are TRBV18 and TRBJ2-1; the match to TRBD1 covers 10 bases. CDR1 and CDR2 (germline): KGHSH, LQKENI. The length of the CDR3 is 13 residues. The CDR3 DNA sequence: TGTGCTGCAGGGGACAGGGGCTACAATGAGCAGTTCTTC. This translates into CAAGDRGYNEQFF. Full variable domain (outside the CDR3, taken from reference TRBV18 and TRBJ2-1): NAGVMQNPRHLVRRRGQEARLRCSPMKGHSHVYWYRQLPEEGLKFMVYLQKENIIDESGMPKERFSAEFPKEGPSILRIQQVVRGDSAAYFCAAGDRGYNEQFFGPGTRLTVL.